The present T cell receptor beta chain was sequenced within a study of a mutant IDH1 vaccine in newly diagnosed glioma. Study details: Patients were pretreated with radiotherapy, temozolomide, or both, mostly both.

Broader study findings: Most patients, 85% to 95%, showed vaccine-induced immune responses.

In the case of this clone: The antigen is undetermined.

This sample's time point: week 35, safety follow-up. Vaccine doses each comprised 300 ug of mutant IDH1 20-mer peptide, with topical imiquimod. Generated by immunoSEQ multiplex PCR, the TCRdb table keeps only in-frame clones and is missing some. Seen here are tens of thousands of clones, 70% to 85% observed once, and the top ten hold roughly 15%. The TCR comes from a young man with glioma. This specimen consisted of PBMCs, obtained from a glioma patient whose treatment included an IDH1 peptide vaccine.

CDR3 nucleotides: TGCGCCAGCAGCTTGGACTACAACAATGAGCAGTTCTTC. This codes for CASSLDYNNEQFF. V is TRBV5-1 and J is TRBJ2-1; D gene uncertain. The CDR3 has 13 residues. The germline V gene has CDR1 SGHRS and CDR2 YFSETQ. Trimming removed 0 bases from V and 5 bases from J, with 6 bases in between.